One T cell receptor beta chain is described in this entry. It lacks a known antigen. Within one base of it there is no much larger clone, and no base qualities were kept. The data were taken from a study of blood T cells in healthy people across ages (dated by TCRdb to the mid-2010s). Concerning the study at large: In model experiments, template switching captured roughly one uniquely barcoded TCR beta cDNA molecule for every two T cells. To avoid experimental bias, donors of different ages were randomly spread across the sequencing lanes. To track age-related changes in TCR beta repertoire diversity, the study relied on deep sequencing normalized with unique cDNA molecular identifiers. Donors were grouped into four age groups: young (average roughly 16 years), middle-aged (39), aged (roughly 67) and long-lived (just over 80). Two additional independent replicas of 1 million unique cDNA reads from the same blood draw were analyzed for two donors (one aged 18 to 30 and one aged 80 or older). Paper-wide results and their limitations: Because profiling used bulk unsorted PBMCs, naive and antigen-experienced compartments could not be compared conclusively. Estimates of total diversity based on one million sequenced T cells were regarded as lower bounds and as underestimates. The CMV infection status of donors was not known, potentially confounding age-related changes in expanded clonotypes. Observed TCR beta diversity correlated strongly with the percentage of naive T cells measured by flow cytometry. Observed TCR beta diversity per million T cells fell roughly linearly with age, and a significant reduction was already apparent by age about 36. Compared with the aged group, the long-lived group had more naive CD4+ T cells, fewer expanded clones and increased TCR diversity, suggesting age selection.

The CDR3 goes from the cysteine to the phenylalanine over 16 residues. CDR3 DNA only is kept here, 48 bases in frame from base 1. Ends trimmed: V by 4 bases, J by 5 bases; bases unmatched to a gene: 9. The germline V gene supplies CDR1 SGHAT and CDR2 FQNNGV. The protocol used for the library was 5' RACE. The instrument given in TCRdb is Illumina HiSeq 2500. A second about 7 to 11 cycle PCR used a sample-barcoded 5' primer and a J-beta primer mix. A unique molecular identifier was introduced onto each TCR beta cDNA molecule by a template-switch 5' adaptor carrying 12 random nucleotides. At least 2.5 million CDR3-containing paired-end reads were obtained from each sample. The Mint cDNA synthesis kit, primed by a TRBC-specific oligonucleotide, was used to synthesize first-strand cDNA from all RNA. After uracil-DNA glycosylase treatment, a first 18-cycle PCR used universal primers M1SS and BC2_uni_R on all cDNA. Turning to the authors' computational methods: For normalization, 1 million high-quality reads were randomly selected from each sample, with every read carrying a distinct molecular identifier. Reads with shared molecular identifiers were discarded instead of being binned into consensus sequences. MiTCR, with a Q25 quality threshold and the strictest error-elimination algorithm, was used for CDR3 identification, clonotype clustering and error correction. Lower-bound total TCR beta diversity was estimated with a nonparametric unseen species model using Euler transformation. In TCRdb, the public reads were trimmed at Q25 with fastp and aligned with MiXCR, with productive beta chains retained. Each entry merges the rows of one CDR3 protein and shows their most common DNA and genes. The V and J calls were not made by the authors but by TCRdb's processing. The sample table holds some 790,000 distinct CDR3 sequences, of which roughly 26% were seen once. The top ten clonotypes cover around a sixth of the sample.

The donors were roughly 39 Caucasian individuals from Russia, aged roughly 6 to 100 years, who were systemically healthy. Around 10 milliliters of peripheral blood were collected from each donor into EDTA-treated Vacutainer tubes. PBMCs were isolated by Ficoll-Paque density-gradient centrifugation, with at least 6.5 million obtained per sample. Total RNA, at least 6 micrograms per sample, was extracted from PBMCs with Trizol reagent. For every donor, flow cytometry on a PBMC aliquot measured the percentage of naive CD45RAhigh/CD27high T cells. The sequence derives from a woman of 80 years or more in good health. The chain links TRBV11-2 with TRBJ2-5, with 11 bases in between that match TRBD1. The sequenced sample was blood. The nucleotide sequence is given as TGTGCCAGCAGCTCCGGACAGGGGGCGGCCCGGGAGACCCAGTACTTC. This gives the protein CASSSGQGAARETQYF.